This TCR beta chain was identified during a study of response to subunit inactivated influenza vaccine. This clonotype was recorded a few times. TCRdb re-called the RT-PCR reads through MiXCR, storing one row per CDR3 protein. The sample carries around 570,000 distinct CDR3 sequences, approximately 7.6% recorded once. This receptor was obtained from a man in his fifties or sixties who received an inactivated influenza vaccine. The material was PBMCs from blood, obtained around 25 months after vaccination.

In DNA, the CDR3 is TGTGCCAGCGCTGTCCGTCTCAGGGTCTACGAGCAGTACTTC. Its protein product is CASAVRLRVYEQYF. The gene calls are TRBV2 and TRBJ2-7, with D perhaps matching TRBD1 (5 bases). Trimming left V 8 bases short and J 3 bases short, with 17 bases between. Germline CDR1 SNHLY, CDR2 FYNNEI. The length of the CDR3 is 14 residues. Filled out from reference TRBV2 and TRBJ2-7, the complete variable domain reads EPEVTQTPSHQVTQMGQEVILRCVPISNHLYFYWYRQILGQKVEFLVSFYNNEISEKSEIFDDQFSVERPDGSNFTLKIRSTKLEDSAMYFCASAVRLRVYEQYFGPGTRLTVT.